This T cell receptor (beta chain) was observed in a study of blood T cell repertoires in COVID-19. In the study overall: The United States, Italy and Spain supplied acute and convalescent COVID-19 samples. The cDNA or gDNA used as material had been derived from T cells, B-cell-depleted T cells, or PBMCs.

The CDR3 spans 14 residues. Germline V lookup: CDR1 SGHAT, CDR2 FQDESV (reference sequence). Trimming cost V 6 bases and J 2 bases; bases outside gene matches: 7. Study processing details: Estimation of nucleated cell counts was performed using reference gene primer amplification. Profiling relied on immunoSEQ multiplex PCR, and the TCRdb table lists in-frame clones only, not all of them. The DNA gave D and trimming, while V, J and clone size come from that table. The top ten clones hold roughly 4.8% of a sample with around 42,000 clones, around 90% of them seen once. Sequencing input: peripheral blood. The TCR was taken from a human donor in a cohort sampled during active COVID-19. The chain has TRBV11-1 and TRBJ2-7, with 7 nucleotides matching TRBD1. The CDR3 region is CASSSQQGTYEQYF. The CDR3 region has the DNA TGTGCCAGCAGTAGTCAACAGGGGACCTACGAGCAGTACTTC.